This TCR beta chain came from a study of shared T cell receptors in the human thymus. V dropped 2 bases and J dropped 4 bases, with 13 bases sitting between them. The CDR3 loop spans 15 amino acids. Germline CDR1 and CDR2: SGHTA and FQGNSA. Method: immunoSEQ multiplex PCR; TCRdb's copy keeps in-frame clones and lacks some. The sample has some 700,000 clones, approximately 85% seen once. The same sample was also used in a study of human thymus T cells. As reported in that work: Corrective surgery for congenital heart defects was being performed on the healthy Finnish infants who were the donors. Corrective cardiac operations yielded the resected thymus tissue. Seemingly biased V and J gene usage marked thymic and blood repertoires. Related research reported highly overlapping thymic repertoires among unrelated individuals.

The source material was thymocytes. This clonotype was obtained from a girl in the first two years of life with a congenital heart defect. The rearrangement links TRBV7-2 to TRBJ2-3; possible D gene TRBD1, 5 bases. This chain's CDR3 is CASSLRGRPPDTQYF. The DNA for the CDR3 is TGTGCCAGCAGCTTAAGGGGTAGGCCTCCAGATACGCAGTATTTT.